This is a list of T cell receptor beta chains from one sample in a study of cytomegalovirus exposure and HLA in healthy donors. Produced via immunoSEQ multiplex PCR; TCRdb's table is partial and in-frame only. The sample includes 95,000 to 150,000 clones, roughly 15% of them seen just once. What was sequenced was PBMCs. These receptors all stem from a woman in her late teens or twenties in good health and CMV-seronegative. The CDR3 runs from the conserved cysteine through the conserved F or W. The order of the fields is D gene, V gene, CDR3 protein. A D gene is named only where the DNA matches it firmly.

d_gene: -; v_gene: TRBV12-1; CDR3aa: CASSFGPRGGRGETQYF
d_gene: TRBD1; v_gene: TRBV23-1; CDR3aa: CASSPHKGALAPNEKLFF
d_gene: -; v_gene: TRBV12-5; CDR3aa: CASGQTGNYGYTF
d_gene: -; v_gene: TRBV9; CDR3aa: CASSATDFKSTDTQYF
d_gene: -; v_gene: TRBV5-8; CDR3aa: CASSTGRGSNYGYTF
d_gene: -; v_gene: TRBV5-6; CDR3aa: CASSLAGGQGHYGYTF
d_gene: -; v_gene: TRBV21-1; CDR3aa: CASSKPRGLSAFF
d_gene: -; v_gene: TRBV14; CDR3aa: CASSQTTGGPGNTIYF
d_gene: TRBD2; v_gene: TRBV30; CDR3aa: CAADSGLAGDTQYF
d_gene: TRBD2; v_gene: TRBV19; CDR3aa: CASSTAGGSNEQFF
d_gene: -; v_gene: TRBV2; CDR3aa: CASRENNEQFF
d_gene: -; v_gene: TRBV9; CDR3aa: CASSVGGLNTGELFF
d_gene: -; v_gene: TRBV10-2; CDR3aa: CASSESRGVGTEAFF
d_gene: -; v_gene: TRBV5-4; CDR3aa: CASSRDSPNEQFF
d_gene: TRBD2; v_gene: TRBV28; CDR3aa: CASSPPREGRGTDTQYF
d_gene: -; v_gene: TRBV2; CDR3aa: CASKRAEGDTQYF
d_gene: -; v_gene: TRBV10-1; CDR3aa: CASRRERHTGTDYGYTF
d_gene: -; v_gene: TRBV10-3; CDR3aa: CAIRDIYEQYF
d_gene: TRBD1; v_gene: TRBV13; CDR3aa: CASSTDREIDTQYF
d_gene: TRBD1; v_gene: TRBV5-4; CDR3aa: CASSLNWDSHNSPLHF
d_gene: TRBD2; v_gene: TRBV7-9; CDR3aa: CASSLKGRGKYF
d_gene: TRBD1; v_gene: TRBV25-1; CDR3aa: CASARTGDTEAFF
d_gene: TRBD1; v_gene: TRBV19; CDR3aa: CASSTPGQGEETQYF
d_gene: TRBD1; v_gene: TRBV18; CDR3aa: CASSPRQGTDNTEAFF
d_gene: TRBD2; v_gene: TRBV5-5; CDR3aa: CASSLRIAGYTGELFF
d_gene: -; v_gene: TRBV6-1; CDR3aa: CASSEGRNTEAFF
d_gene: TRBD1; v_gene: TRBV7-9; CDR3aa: CASNGWDRGANEQFF
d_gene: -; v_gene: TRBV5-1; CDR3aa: CASSFEQNYGYTF
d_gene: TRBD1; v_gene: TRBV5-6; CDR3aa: CASSPGQGFSDTQYF
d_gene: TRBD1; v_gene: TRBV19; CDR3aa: CASSTRTGFNGYTF
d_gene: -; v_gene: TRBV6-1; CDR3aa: CASSDGWTSLVKNIQYF
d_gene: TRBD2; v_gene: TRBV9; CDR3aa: CASSEGLAGEETQYF
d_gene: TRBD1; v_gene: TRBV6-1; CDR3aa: CASSEVWGTGVAKNIQYF
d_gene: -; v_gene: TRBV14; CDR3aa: CASSQDFRRSYEQYF
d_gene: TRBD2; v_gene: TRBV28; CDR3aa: CASSTLAGGLETQYF
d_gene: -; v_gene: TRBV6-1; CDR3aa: CASSHRVHEQYF
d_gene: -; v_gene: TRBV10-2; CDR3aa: CASRSELGTQYF
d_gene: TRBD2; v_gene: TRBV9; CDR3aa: CASILRLAGRPLNTQYF
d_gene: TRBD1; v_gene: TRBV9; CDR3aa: CASSVAGTGTEAFF
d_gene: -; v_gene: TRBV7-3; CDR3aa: CASSLNGGRNSDTQYF
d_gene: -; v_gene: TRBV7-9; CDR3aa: CASSREGVNYGYTF
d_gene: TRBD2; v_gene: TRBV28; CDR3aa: CASSPSSGVYNEQFF
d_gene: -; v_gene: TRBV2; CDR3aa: CASSEVVLSSYNEQFF
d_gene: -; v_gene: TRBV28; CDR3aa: CASSFPPGSGNTIYF
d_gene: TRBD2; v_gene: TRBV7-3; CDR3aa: CASSLVLAGGDNEQFF
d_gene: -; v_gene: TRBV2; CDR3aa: CASSERASPLTYEQYF
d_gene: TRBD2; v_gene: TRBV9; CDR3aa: CASSSYRLAVYNEQFF
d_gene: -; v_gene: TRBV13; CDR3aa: CASSLGLTAYEQYF
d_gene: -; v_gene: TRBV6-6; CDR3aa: CASSWTDRDTQYF
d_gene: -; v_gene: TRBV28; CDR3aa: CASSFSGWNTEAFF
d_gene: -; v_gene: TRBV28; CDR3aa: CASRSGNTEAFF
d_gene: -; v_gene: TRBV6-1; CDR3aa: CASSPKTGELFF
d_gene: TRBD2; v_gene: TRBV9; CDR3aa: CASSSGQRQETQYF
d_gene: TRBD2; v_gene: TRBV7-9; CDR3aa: CASSGAVISGRGSYEQYF
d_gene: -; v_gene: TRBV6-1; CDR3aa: CASTIGNTGELFF
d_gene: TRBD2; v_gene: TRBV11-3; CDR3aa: CASSLSGVGYEQYF
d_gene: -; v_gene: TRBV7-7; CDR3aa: CASSLGGCGELFF